Given below is one T cell receptor beta chain in context. Its antigen is undetermined. In the naive CD8 group, cells lacked CD45RO and were positively selected for CCR7, so terminally differentiated effector memory CD45RA+ cells were left out. Nashville, Tennessee was home to all donors, who were Caucasian adults. The CDR3 length is 13 residues. Germline V gene sequence: CDR1 SGHTA, CDR2 FQGNSA. Trimming took off 5 bases at V and 2 bases at J, with 10 bases between the two ends. The sample belongs to a study of shared clonotypes between healthy human individuals. Whole-study findings and limits: Clonotypes shared by all four sorted-subset donors had higher generation probabilities than non-shared clonotypes.

The genomic DNA of each subset was split evenly across several immunoSEQ plates. The table came from immunoSEQ multiplex PCR; TCRdb's copy has only in-frame clones and leaves some out. The profile shows some 2.1 million clones, over 85% of them singletons. The TCR comes from a man aged 18 to 30 in good health. This chain links TRBV7-2 with TRBJ2-7; maybe TRBD1 (6 bases). Sequenced input: naive CD8+ T cells sorted from blood. CDR3 sequence reads: CASSPRDTYEQYF. The DNA of the CDR3 is TGTGCCAGCAGCCCCCGGGACACCTACGAGCAGTACTTC.